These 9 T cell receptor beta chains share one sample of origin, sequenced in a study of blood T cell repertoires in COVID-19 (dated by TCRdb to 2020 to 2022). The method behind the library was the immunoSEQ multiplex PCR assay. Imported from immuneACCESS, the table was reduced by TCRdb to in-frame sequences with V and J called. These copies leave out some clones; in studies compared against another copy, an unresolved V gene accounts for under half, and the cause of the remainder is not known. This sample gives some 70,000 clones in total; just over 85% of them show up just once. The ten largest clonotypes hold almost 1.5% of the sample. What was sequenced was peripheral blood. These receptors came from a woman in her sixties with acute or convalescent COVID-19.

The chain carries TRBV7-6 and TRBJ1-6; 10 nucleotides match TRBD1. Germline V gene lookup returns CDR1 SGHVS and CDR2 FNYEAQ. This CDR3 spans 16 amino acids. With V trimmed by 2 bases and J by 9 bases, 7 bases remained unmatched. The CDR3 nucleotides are TGTGCCAGCAGCTTATTGGAGGGGACAGGGGCTTCACCCCTCCACTTT. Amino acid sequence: CASSLLEGTGASPLHF.

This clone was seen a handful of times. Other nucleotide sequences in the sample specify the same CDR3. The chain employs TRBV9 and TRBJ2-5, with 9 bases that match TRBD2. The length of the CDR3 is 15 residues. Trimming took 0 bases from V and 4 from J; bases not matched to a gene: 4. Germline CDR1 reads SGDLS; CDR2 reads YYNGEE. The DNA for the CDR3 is TGTGCCAGCAGCGTAGATAGCGGGAGAGGAGAGACCCAGTACTTC. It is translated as CASSVDSGRGETQYF. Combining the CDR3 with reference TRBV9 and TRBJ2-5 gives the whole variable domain DSGVTQTPKHLITATGQRVTLRCSPRSGDLSVYWYQQSLDQGLQFLIQYYNGEERAKGNILERFSAQQFPDLHSELNLSSLELGDSALYFCASSVDSGRGETQYFGPGTRLLVL.

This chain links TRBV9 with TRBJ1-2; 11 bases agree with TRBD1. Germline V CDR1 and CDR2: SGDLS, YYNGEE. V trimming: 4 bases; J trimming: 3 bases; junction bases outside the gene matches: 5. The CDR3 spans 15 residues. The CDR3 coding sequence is TGTGCCAGCAGCCCCCGGACAGGGGGCTACTATGGCTACACCTTC. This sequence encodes CASSPRTGGYYGYTF.

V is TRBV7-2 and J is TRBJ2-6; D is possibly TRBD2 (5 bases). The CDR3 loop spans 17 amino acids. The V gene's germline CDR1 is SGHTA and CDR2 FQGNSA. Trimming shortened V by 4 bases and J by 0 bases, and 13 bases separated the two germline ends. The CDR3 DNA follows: TGTGCCAGCAGCTCACCCGGACGGGACTCTGGGGCCAACGTCCTGACTTTC. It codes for CASSSPGRDSGANVLTF. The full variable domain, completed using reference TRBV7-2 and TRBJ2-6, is GAGVSQSPSNKVTEKGKDVELRCDPISGHTALYWYRQSLGQGLEFLIYFQGNSAPDKSGLPSDRFSAERTGGSVSTLTIQRTQQEDSAVYLCASSSPGRDSGANVLTFGAGSRLTVL.

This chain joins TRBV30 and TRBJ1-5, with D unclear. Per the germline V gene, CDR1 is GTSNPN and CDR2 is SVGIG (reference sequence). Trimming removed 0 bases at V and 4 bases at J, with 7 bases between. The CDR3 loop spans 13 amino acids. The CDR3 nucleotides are TGTGCCTGGAGTGTAAAACTTAATCAGCCCCAGCATTTT. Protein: CAWSVKLNQPQHF.

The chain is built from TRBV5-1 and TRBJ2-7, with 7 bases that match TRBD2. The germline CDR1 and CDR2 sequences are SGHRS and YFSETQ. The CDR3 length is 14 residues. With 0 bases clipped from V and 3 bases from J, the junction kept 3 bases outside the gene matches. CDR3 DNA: TGCGCCAGCAGCTTGGGGACTAGTTTCTACGAGCAGTACTTC. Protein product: CASSLGTSFYEQYF.

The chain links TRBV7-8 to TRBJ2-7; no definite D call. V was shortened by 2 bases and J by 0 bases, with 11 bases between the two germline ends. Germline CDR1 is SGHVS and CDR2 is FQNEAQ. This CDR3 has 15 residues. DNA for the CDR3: TGTGCCAGCAGCTTACGACAAGGTTCCTCCTACGAGCAGTACTTC. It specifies CASSLRQGSSYEQYF.

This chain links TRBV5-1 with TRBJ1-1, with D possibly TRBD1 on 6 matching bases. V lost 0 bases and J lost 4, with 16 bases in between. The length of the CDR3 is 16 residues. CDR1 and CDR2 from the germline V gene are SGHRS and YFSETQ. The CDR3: CASSLEYNTGSTEAFF. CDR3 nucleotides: TGCGCCAGCAGCTTGGAATATAACACAGGGAGCACTGAAGCTTTCTTT.

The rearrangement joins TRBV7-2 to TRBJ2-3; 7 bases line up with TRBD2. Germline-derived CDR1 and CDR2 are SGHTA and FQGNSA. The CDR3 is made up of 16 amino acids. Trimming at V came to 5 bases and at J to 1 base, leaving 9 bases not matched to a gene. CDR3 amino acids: CASSPLQAGGTDTQYF. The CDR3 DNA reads TGTGCCAGCAGCCCGCTCCAGGCGGGGGGCACAGATACGCAGTATTTT. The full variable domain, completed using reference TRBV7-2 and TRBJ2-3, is GAGVSQSPSNKVTEKGKDVELRCDPISGHTALYWYRQSLGQGLEFLIYFQGNSAPDKSGLPSDRFSAERTGGSVSTLTIQRTQQEDSAVYLCASSPLQAGGTDTQYFGPGTRLTVL.